What follows are 20 T cell receptor beta chains derived from one specimen sequenced in a study of long-term antiretroviral therapy in people with HIV. Running of the v3.0 immunoSEQ assay took place at survey level. The protocol was immunoSEQ multiplex PCR, while the TCRdb copy is restricted to in-frame clones and leaves out a portion. Among about 28,000 clones listed, 80% to 90% were seen once. The sequencing used unsorted PBMCs, collected 3.2 years before starting antiretroviral therapy. The receptors were gathered from a man over 45 with HIV.

V is TRBV2 and J is TRBJ2-7; D is possibly TRBD1 or TRBD2 (5 bases each). The CDR3 sequence is 13 residues long. Trimming cost V 2 bases and J 3 bases, with 8 bases left between them. Germline V gives CDR1 SNHLY, CDR2 FYNNEI. The chain's CDR3 is CASSEPGSYEQYF. CDR3 bases: TGTGCCAGCAGTGAACCAGGGAGCTACGAGCAGTACTTC.

V gene TRBV9 combines with J gene TRBJ2-7; 9 bases are shared with TRBD2. Germline lookup yields CDR1 SGDLS and CDR2 YYNGEE. This CDR3 contains 14 residues. J lost 2 bases, V lost 4 bases, and 4 bases had no gene match. CDR3 sequence reads: CASSPRLAAYEQYF. CDR3 in DNA: TGTGCCAGCAGCCCCCGACTAGCGGCCTACGAGCAGTACTTC.

V is TRBV6-5 and J is TRBJ2-7; 7 bases line up with TRBD1. Per germline, CDR1 MNHEY and CDR2 SVGAGI. The CDR3 spans 14 residues. V trimming: 4 bases; J trimming: 4 bases; junction bases outside the gene matches: 7. The CDR3 nucleotides read TGTGCCAGCAGTTTGGACAGGACACCTTACGAGCAGTACTTC. This codes for CASSLDRTPYEQYF.

This rearrangement joins TRBV28 to TRBJ2-6, with D uncertain. Germline-derived CDR1 and CDR2 are MDHEN and SYDVKM. The CDR3 consists of 15 residues. Trimming pared 3 bases from V and 1 base from J, leaving 7 bases between. The DNA of the CDR3 is TGTGCCAGCAGTTTGGAACAGTCTGGGGCCAACGTCCTGACTTTC. This translates into CASSLEQSGANVLTF. The complete variable domain, with remaining parts taken from reference TRBV28 and TRBJ2-6, reads DVKVTQSSRYLVKRTGEKVFLECVQDMDHENMFWYRQDPGLGLRLIYFSYDVKMKEKGDIPEGYSVSREKKERFSLILESASTNQTSMYLCASSLEQSGANVLTFGAGSRLTVL.

V gene TRBV7-9 combines with J gene TRBJ1-4; D is possibly TRBD1 (5 bases). V gave up 5 bases and J gave up 3 bases, with 13 bases separating them. Germline V CDR1 and CDR2: SEHNR, FQNEAQ (reference sequence). The length of the CDR3 is 15 residues. CDR3 protein: CASSLGGLANEKLFF. Here the CDR3 DNA reads TGTGCCAGCAGCCTGGGGGGTCTTGCTAATGAAAAACTGTTTTTT.

The chain employs TRBV13 and TRBJ2-7; D assignment may be TRBD1 or TRBD2 (5 bases each). This CDR3 has 13 amino acids. With 8 bases removed from V and 10 bases from J, the gap between germline ends came to 21 bases. Germline V lookup: CDR1 PRHDT, CDR2 FYEKMQ (reference sequence). CDR3 bases: TGTGCCAGCGGGTTTCCTCGAGGGGTTGCTCAGTACTTC. Translation: CASGFPRGVAQYF.

The V gene is TRBV13, the J gene TRBJ2-5; 7 bases agree with TRBD1. Trimming cost V 1 base and J 4 bases; bases outside gene matches: 3. CDR1 is PRHDT, CDR2 FYEKMQ, per germline (reference sequence). This CDR3 region has 14 residues. CDR3 bases: TGTGCCAGCAGCTTAGCCTGGGACAGAGAGACCCAGTACTTC. This gives the protein CASSLAWDRETQYF.

The rearrangement links TRBV18 to TRBJ2-6, with unresolved D. The germline V and J ends were trimmed by 8 bases and 4 bases, with 12 bases remaining between them. Per the germline V gene, CDR1 is KGHSH and CDR2 is LQKENI. This CDR3 contains 14 residues. The DNA for the CDR3 is TGTGCCAGCACGGTAATCGAAGGGGCCAACGTCCTGACTTTC. This sequence encodes CASTVIEGANVLTF.

The gene calls are TRBV4-3 and TRBJ2-7; D remains unclear. This CDR3 contains 14 residues. Per the germline V gene, CDR1 is LGHNA and CDR2 is YSLEER. Trimming removed 6 bases from V and 3 bases from J, with 15 bases in between. CDR3 protein: CASSAGDLSYEQYF. As DNA, the CDR3 is TGCGCCAGCAGTGCTGGGGATTTGAGCTACGAGCAGTACTTC.

The chain uses TRBV5-4 and TRBJ2-2, with D possibly matching TRBD1 (7 bases). CDR1 and CDR2 from the germline V gene are SGHNT and YYREEE (reference sequence). Trimming removed 3 bases at V and 5 bases at J, with 14 bases between. This CDR3 spans 15 amino acids. The CDR3 DNA follows: TGTGCCAGCAGCTATCGCCAGGGGGGTACCGGGGAGCTGTTTTTT. This sequence encodes CASSYRQGGTGELFF.

The rearrangement joins TRBV20-1 to TRBJ2-7; D possibly matches TRBD1 or TRBD2 (5 bases each). This CDR3 is 10 amino acids long. V was pared by 5 bases and J by 6 bases, with 8 bases between. The germline gives CDR1 DFQATT, CDR2 SNEGSKA (reference sequence). CDR3 in amino acids: CSAPGTEQYF. CDR3 bases: TGCAGTGCTCCAGGGACCGAGCAGTACTTC.

The chain combines TRBV19 with TRBJ2-7, with 8 bases lining up with TRBD1. This CDR3 has 13 residues. Germline V gene sequence: CDR1 LNHDA, CDR2 SQIVND (reference sequence). With 8 bases clipped from V and 2 bases from J, the junction kept 5 bases outside the gene matches. This CDR3 reads CASDRGLPYEQYF. In nucleotides, the CDR3 is TGTGCCAGTGACAGGGGACTTCCCTACGAGCAGTACTTC.

The rearrangement uses TRBV5-6 and TRBJ2-2, with 9 bases lining up with TRBD2. This CDR3 contains 15 residues. Germline lookup yields CDR1 SGHDT and CDR2 YYEEEE. V shed 4 bases and J 8 bases; nucleotides not matched to a gene: 9. CDR3 nucleotides: TGTGCCAGCAGCCGACTAGCGGCTCCCATGGGGGAGCTGTTTTTT. It specifies CASSRLAAPMGELFF. Looking up the rest from reference TRBV5-6 and TRBJ2-2 gives the full variable domain: DAGVTQSPTHLIKTRGQQVTLRCSPKSGHDTVSWYQQALGQGPQFIFQYYEEEERQRGNFPDRFSGHQFPNYSSELNVNALLLGDSALYLCASSRLAAPMGELFFGEGSRLTVL.

The rearrangement joins TRBV29-1 to TRBJ1-1; no firm D call. V gave up 8 bases and J gave up 0 bases, with 7 bases separating them. The CDR3 consists of 11 residues. Looked up from germline, CDR1 is SQVTM and CDR2 is ANQGSEA. CDR3 residues: CSSRMNTEAFF. DNA of the CDR3: TGCAGCTCCCGGATGAACACTGAAGCTTTCTTT.

The rearrangement uses TRBV7-2 and TRBJ2-1; 8 positions match TRBD1. V was clipped by 5 bases and J by 0 bases; unmatched bases: 6. CDR1 SGHTA and CDR2 FQGNSA come from the germline V gene. The CDR3 covers 16 residues. CDR3 sequence: CASSLAGTGSYNEQFF. The CDR3, as DNA: TGTGCCAGCAGCCTTGCCGGGACAGGCTCCTACAATGAGCAGTTCTTC.

This clone has a handful of counts. This chain joins TRBV19 and TRBJ1-1; the D gene is possibly TRBD1 (5 bases). The CDR3 has 16 amino acids. CDR1 and CDR2 (germline): LNHDA, SQIVND (reference sequence). The ends were cut back, 3 bases at V and 0 bases at J, with 14 bases in the middle. CDR3 amino acids: CASSIAGRSMNTEAFF. Written as DNA, the CDR3 is TGTGCCAGTAGTATCGCAGGGCGGAGCATGAACACTGAAGCTTTCTTT.

This chain links TRBV11-2 with TRBJ2-2; 7 bases map to TRBD1. The germline gives CDR1 SGHAT, CDR2 FQNNGV. Germline trimming cut 1 base from V and 3 bases from J; bases unmatched to any gene: 2. The CDR3 is 15 residues long. The chain's CDR3 is CASSLGDRDTGELFF. CDR3 in DNA: TGTGCCAGCAGCTTAGGCGACAGGGACACCGGGGAGCTGTTTTTT.

J is TRBJ2-5 and V is TRBV19; the D is unclear. Germline CDR1 and CDR2: LNHDA and SQIVND (reference sequence). This CDR3 is 14 amino acids long. V dropped 5 bases and J dropped 4 bases, with 14 bases sitting between them. CDR3: CASSPTDKGETQYF. CDR3 in DNA: TGTGCCAGTAGTCCAACAGACAAAGGAGAGACCCAGTACTTC.

The chain employs TRBV7-2 and TRBJ2-7; 9 nucleotides line up with TRBD2. The trim removed 1 base at V and 7 bases at J, leaving 8 bases unmatched. The germline V gene encodes CDR1 SGHTA and CDR2 FQGNSA. CDR3 length equals 15 residues. CDR3: CASSLDASGGLEQYF. DNA for the CDR3: TGTGCCAGCAGCTTAGATGCCAGCGGGGGGCTTGAGCAGTACTTC.

The genes are TRBV9 and TRBJ2-7; 9 positions agree with TRBD1. The CDR3 contains 14 residues. CDR1 is SGDLS and CDR2 is YYNGEE in the germline V gene. V lost 1 base, J lost 4 bases, and 3 bases stayed unmatched. The CDR3 spells CASSVTGTGYEQYF. The CDR3 nucleotides are TGTGCCAGCAGCGTAACCGGGACAGGGTACGAGCAGTACTTC.